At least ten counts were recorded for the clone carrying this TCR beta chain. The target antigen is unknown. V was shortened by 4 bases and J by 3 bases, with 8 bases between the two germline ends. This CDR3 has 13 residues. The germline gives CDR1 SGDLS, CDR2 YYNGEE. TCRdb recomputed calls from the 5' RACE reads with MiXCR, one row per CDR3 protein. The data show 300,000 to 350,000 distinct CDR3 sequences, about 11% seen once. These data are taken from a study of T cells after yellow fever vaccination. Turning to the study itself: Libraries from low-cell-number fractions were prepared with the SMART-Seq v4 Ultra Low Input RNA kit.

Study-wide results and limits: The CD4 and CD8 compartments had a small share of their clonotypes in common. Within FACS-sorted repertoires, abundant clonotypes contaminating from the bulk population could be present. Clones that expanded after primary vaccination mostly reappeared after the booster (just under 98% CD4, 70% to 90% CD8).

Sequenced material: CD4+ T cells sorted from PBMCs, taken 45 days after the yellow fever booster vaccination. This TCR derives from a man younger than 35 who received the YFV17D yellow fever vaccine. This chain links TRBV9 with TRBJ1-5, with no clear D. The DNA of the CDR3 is TGTGCCAGCAGCTCGGCCAACAATCAGCCCCAGCATTTT. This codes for CASSSANNQPQHF.